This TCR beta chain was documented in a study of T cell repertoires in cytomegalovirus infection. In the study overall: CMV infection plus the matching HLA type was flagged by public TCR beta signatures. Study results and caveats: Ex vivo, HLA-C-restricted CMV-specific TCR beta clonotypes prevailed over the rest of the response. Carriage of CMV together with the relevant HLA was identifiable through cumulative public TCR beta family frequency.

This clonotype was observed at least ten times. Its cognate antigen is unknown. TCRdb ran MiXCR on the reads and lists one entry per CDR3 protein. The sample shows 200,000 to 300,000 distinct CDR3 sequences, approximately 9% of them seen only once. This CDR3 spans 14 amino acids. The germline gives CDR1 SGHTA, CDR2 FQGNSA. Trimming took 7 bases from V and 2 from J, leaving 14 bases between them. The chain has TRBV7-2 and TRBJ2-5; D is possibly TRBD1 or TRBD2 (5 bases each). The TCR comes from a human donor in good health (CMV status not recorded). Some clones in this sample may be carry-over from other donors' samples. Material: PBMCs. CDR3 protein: CASNQGGGQETQYF. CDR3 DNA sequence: TGTGCCAGCAATCAGGGCGGCGGGCAAGAGACCCAGTACTTC.